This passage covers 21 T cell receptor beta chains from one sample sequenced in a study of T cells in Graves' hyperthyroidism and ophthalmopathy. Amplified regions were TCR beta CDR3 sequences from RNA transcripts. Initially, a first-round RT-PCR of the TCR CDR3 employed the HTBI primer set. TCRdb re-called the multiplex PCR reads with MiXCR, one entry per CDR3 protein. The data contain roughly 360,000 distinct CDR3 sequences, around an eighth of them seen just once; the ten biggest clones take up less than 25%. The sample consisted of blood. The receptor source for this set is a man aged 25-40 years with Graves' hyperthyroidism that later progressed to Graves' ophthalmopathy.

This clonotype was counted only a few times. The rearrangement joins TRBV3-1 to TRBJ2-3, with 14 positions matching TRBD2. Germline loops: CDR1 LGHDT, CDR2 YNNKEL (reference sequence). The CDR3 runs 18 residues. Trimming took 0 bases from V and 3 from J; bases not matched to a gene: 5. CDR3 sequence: CASSQDRLAGGPTDTQYF. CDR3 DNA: TGTGCCAGCAGCCAAGATAGACTAGCGGGGGGGCCGACAGATACGCAGTATTTT.

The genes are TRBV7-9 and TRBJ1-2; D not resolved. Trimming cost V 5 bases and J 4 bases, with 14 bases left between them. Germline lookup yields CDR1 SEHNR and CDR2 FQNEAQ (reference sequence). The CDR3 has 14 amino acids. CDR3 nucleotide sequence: TGTGCCAGCAGCCCCTACGGGGAAGGCTATGGCTACACCTTC. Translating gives CASSPYGEGYGYTF.

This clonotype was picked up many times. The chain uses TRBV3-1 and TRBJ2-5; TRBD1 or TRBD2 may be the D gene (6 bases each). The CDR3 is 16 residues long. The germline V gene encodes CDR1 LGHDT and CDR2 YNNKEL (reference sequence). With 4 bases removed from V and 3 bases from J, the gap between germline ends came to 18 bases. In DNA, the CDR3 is TGTGCCAGCAGCCTTATTAGTTGGGGGGCAGAAGAGACCCAGTACTTC. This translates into CASSLISWGAEETQYF.

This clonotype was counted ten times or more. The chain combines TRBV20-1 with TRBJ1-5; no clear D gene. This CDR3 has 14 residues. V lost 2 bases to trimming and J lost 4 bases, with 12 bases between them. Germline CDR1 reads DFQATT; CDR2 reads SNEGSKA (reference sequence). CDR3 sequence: CSARPGGRNQPQHF. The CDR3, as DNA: TGCAGTGCTAGACCCGGCGGGAGAAATCAGCCCCAGCATTTT.

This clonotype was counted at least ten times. As DNA, the CDR3 is TGTGCCAGCAACATTCCGGGACAGCCGAACACTGAAGCTTTCTTT. Translation: CASNIPGQPNTEAFF. This sequence joins TRBV7-8 and TRBJ1-1; TRBD1 agrees at 7 bases. Germline trimming cut 7 bases from V and 1 base from J; bases unmatched to any gene: 9. In germline, CDR1 is SGHVS, CDR2 FQNEAQ. CDR3 length: 15 residues. The variable domain in full, completed from reference TRBV7-8 and TRBJ1-1, reads GAGVSQSPRYKVAKRGQDVALRCDPISGHVSLFWYQQALGQGPEFLTYFQNEAQLDKSGLPSDRFFAERPEGSVSTLKIQRTQQEDSAVYLCASNIPGQPNTEAFFGQGTRLTVV.

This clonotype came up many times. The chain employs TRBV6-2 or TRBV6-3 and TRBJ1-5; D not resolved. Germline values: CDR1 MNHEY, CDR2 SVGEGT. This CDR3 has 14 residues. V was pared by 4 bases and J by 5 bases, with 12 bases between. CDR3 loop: CASSSRTTYQPQHF. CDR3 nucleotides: TGTGCCAGCAGTTCCCGCACGACATATCAGCCCCAGCATTTT.

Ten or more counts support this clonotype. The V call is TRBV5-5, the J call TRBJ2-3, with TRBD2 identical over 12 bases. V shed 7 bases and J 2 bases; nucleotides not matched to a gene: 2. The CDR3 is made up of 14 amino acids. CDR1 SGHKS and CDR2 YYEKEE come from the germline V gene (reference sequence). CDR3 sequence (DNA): TGTGCCAGCCGACTAGCGGGGGACACAGATACGCAGTATTTT. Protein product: CASRLAGDTDTQYF.

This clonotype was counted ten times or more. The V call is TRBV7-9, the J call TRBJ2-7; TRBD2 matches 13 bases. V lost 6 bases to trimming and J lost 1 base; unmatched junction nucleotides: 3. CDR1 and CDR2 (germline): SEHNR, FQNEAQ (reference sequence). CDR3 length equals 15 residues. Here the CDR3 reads CASRPGLAGSYEQYF. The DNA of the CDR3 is TGTGCCAGCAGACCGGGACTAGCGGGGTCCTACGAGCAGTACTTC.

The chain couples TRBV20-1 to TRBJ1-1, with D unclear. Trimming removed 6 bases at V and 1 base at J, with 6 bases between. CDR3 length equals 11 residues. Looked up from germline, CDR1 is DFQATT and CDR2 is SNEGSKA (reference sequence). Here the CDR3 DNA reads TGCAGTGCCGAGGAGAACACTGAAGCTTTCTTT. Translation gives CSAEENTEAFF.

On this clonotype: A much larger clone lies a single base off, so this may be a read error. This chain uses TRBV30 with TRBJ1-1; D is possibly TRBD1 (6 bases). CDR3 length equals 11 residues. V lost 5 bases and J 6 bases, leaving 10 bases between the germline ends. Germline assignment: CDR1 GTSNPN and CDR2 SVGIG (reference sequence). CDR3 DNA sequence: TGTGCCTGGGGGGGGCCCGCTGAAGCTTTCTTT. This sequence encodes CAWGGPAEAFF.

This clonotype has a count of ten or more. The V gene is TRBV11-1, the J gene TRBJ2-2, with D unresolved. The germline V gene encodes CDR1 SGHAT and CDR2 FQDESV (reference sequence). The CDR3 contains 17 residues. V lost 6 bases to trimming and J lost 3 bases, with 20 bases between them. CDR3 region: CASSRRSGRPDTGELFF. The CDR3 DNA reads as TGTGCCAGCAGTCGTCGATCGGGCAGACCAGACACCGGGGAGCTGTTTTTT.

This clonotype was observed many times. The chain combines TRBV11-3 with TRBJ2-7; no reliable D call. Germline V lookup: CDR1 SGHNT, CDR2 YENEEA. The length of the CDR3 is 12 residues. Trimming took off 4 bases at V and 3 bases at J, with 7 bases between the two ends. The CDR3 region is CASSWADYEQYF. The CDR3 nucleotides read TGTGCCAGCAGCTGGGCGGACTACGAGCAGTACTTC.

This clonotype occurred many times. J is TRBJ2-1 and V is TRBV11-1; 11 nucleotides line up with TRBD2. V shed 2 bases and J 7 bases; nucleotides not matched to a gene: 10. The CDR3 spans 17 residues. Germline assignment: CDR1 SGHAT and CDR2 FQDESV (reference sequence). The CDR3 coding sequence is TGTGCCAGCAGCTTATTAGCGGGGGGGCTTCGAGGGAATGAGCAGTTCTTC. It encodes CASSLLAGGLRGNEQFF.

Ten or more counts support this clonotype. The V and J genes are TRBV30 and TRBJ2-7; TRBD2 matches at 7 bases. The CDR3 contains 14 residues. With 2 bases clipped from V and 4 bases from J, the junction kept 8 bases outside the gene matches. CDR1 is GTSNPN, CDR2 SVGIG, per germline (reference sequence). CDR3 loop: CAWSLGRGSYEQYF. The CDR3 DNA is TGTGCCTGGAGTTTAGGGCGGGGGAGTTACGAGCAGTACTTC.

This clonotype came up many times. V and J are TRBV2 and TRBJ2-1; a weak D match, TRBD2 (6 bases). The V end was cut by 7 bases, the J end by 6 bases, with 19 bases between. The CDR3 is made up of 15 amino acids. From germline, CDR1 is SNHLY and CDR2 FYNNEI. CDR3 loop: CASIGGILPANEQFF. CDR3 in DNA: TGTGCCAGCATTGGGGGGATTCTCCCGGCCAATGAGCAGTTCTTC.

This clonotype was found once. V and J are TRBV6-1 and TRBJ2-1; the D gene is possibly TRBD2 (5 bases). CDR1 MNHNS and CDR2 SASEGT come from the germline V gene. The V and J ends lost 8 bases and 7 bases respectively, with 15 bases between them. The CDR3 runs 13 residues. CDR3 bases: TGTGCCAGCCGGGGTAGTGAAGGTAATGAGCAGTTCTTC. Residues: CASRGSEGNEQFF.

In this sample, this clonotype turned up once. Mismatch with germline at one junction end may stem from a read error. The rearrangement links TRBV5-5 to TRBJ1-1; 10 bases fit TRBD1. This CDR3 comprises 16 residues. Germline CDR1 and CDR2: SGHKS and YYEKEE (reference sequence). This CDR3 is CANSLVIGTGDTEAFF. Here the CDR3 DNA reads TGTGCCAACAGCTTGGTTATAGGGACAGGGGACACTGAAGCTTTCTTT.

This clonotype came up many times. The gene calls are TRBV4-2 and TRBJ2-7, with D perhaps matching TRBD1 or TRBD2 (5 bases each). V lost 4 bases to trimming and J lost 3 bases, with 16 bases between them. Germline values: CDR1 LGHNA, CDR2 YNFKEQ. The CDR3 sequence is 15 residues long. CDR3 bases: TGTGCCAGCAGCCTCCGGAGAGGGCAGGGCTACGAGCAGTACTTC. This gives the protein CASSLRRGQGYEQYF.

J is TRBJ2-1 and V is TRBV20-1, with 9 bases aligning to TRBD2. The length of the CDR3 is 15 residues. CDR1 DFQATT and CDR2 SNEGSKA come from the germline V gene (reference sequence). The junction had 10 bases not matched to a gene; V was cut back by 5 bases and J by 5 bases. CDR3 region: CSAVHSGGRDNEQFF. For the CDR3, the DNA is TGCAGTGCTGTACATAGCGGGGGCCGAGACAATGAGCAGTTCTTC.

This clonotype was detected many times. Written as DNA, the CDR3 is TGTGCCAGCAGTTTGACACAACCGAGCACAGATACGCAGTATTTT. Encoded protein: CASSLTQPSTDTQYF. The gene calls are TRBV12-3 or TRBV12-4 and TRBJ2-3; D not resolved. Trimming stripped 3 bases from V and 0 bases from J, with 10 bases between. The CDR3 has 15 amino acids.

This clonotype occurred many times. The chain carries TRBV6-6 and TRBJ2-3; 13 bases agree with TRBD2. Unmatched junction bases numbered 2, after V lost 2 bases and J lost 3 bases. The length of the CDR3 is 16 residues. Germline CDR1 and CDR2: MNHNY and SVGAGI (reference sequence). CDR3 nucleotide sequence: TGTGCCAGCAGTTACCGGGGACTAGCGGGGACAGATACGCAGTATTTT. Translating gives CASSYRGLAGTDTQYF.